This TCR beta chain was sequenced for a study of cytomegalovirus exposure and HLA in healthy donors. For this clone: The target antigen is unknown.

This PCR relied on a set of 60 Vbeta primers and 13 Jbeta primers. The assay was immunoSEQ multiplex PCR, and TCRdb's table has in-frame clones only and misses some. The sample yields under 150,000 clones, approximately 80% seen once. The study, taken as a whole, reports: TCR beta sequences reportedly predicted most subjects' HLA-A and HLA-B alleles accurately.

In germline, CDR1 is KGHSH, CDR2 LQKENI. The CDR3 is 13 amino acids. Sequenced: PBMCs. The genes are TRBV18 and TRBJ2-5; TRBD1 is a possible D gene (7 bases). TRBJ2-7 matches the DNA end more closely, so the J call is doubtful. The TCR comes from a girl aged 2 to 9 in good health and CMV-seronegative. As DNA, the CDR3 is TGTGCCAGCTCATCAGGGGGGTCCTACGAGCAGTACTTC. Translated: CASSSGGSYEQYF.